This TCR beta chain emerged from a study of post-analysis software for immune sequencing data (dated by TCRdb to 2013 to 2016). Regarding the study in general: The recorded disease courses included relapsing-remitting, secondary progressive and progressive-relapsing multiple sclerosis, and some patients had no subtype annotation. A subset of samples was prepared in parallel using single-end sample barcoding, then pooled and co-amplified after Illumina adapter ligation. The patient repertoires were set against eleven to twelve previously published healthy control repertoires from donors whose ages ranged from roughly 6 to 26 years. Broad study findings and their caveats: Patients showed significantly higher frequencies than controls for a handful of TRBV segments, among them TRBV5-6, TRBV5-1 and TRBV20-1. Multiple sclerosis patients had significantly lower normalized Chao1 diversity than controls, a result that suggests substantial peripheral T-cell clonal expansion. The control group was slightly older than the multiple sclerosis patient group. Direct clustering with F measure revealed strong co-clustering of samples prepared in the same batch, which led to a batch-effect correction.

The method behind the library was PCR. TCRdb shows the sequencer as Illumina HiSeq 2500. Unique molecular identifiers were incorporated into TCR beta cDNA libraries to reduce PCR and sequencing biases. Some 500,000 cDNA molecules were obtained per 1 to 10 million input T cells, so each molecule approximated one T cell. The patient libraries were prepared and sequenced with the same protocol used for the earlier healthy control dataset. Within a given batch, samples were prepared together, multiplexed and sequenced on the same HiSeq lane. As for the authors' bioinformatics: Raw barcoded reads were processed with MIGEC, and single-read molecular identifier groups were discarded before consensus assembly and CDR3 extraction. VDJtools was used for post-analysis of the clonotype tables, and diversity was normalized by down-sampling every dataset to the size of the smallest sample. To correct batch-related cross-sample contamination, repertoire overlap clustering matched CDR3 amino acid sequences but not nucleotide sequences. Using fastp at Q25 and MiXCR, TCRdb reprocessed the public reads and kept productive beta chains. Records with the same CDR3 protein are collapsed into one entry carrying the most frequent genes and DNA. In this record, the V and J calls reflect TCRdb's handling and not the investigators' own analysis. Recorded for this sample are some 800,000 distinct CDR3 sequences; 46% of them occurred a single time. 4.9% of the sample is taken by the ten largest.

To demonstrate the VDJtools post-analysis software, TCR beta repertoires were profiled from the peripheral blood of about 13 young patients with multiple sclerosis. The multiple sclerosis patients were children and adolescents ranging in age from roughly 6 to 16 years. The germline V gene specifies SGHDN as CDR1 and FVKESK as CDR2. Its CDR3 holds 17 amino acids, cysteine through phenylalanine. The read is trimmed to its CDR3 DNA, 51 bases read in frame from base 1. V and J are trimmed by 0 bases and 0 bases, and the gene matches miss 2 bases of the junction. This clonotype was observed a few times. The antigen it recognizes is unknown. No quality values exist for individual bases; no much larger clone is one base distant.

The receptor's source is a girl aged 10 to 17 with multiple sclerosis. Sequenced: blood. In this chain, TRBV14 is recombined with TRBJ2-1, and TRBD2 aligns with 10 junction nucleotides. The sequenced DNA: TGTGCCAGCAGCCAAGACCCTAGCGGGAGCTCCTACAATGAGCAGTTCTTC. Its protein is CASSQDPSGSSYNEQFF.